This T cell receptor (beta chain) was sequenced in a study of blood T cell repertoires in COVID-19. Generated by immunoSEQ multiplex PCR, the TCRdb table keeps only in-frame clones and is missing some. The sample has roughly 260,000 clones; about nine tenths are singletons. Germline assignment: CDR1 SNHLY and CDR2 FYNNEI. V was trimmed by 9 bases and J by 0 bases, leaving 12 bases between them. The CDR3 covers 14 residues. This TCR was sampled from a man aged 40-50 years who had recovered from COVID-19. The chain employs TRBV2 and TRBJ2-4; possibly TRBD2 for D (7 bases). Specimen: peripheral blood. The CDR3 here is CARGGGQAKNIQYF. In DNA form, the CDR3 reads TGTGCCAGGGGAGGGGGGCAAGCCAAAAACATTCAGTACTTC.